The sequence of this T cell receptor beta chain was determined in a study of T cell responses to AZD1222 COVID-19 vaccine. Using immunoSEQ multiplex PCR, the repertoire was profiled, and TCRdb retains in-frame clones only, with some absent. The repertoire holds roughly 120,000 clones, 80% to 90% seen once, with around 3.9% in the top ten. The sample here was peripheral blood, taken on day 0 of MenACWY control vaccination. This TCR was recovered from an adult in good health.

CDR3 nucleotide sequence: TGTGCCAGCAGCTTGGAATTGGTCGGGCAGGCCAGAAACACCATATATTTT. This translates into CASSLELVGQARNTIYF. V is TRBV5-6 and J is TRBJ1-3, with D unresolved. CDR1 and CDR2 (germline): SGHDT, YYEEEE. V lost 0 bases to trimming and J lost 5 bases, with 18 bases between them. The CDR3 is 17 amino acids. Full variable domain (remainder filled in from reference TRBV5-6 and TRBJ1-3): DAGVTQSPTHLIKTRGQQVTLRCSPKSGHDTVSWYQQALGQGPQFIFQYYEEEERQRGNFPDRFSGHQFPNYSSELNVNALLLGDSALYLCASSLELVGQARNTIYFGEGSWLTVV.